This TCR beta chain was recovered during a study of long-term antiretroviral therapy in people with HIV. Findings and caveats of the study: Post-ART samples showed increased diversity that remained below transplant donor control levels. Blood draws took place between the mid-2000s and the late 2010s and possibly involved older ART regimens.

On this clone itself: Its specificity is not known.

V was trimmed by 6 bases and J by 1 base, leaving 10 bases between them. The length of the CDR3 is 13 residues. Germline CDR1 SQVTM, CDR2 ANQGSEA. HIV-positive participants were all treated in the United States. The immunoSEQ assay was v3.0, run at survey level. Measured with immunoSEQ multiplex PCR; TCRdb has only the in-frame clones, and not every one. The repertoire holds around 30,000 clones, with approximately 85% as singletons. This rearrangement joins TRBV29-1 to TRBJ1-3; D possibly corresponds to TRBD1 (6 bases). This TCR was recovered from a young man with HIV. The specimen was unsorted PBMCs, collected roughly 3.3 years after starting antiretroviral therapy. The chain's CDR3 is CSVSRGSGNTIYF. The CDR3 nucleotides are TGCAGCGTCTCGAGGGGGTCTGGAAACACCATATATTTT.